Listed here are 8 T cell receptor beta chains from one sample, sequenced in a study of T cells in Graves' hyperthyroidism and ophthalmopathy. Regions amplified from RNA transcripts were the TCR beta CDR3 regions. In the first-round RT-PCR of the TCR CDR3, the HTBI primer set was used. TCRdb processed the multiplex PCR reads anew with MiXCR; each CDR3 protein has one entry. Found here are 250,000 to 300,000 distinct CDR3 sequences, roughly 13% of them singletons; the top ten hold approximately 7.9%. The specimen sequenced was blood. These TCRs come from a woman between 40 and 55 years old with Graves' hyperthyroidism.

This clonotype was seen at least ten times. The J gene is TRBJ1-5, the V gene TRBV3-1; D is perhaps TRBD1 (6 bases). The CDR3 totals 15 residues. V lost 1 base and J 4 bases, leaving 11 bases between the germline ends. Germline V gene lookup returns CDR1 LGHDT and CDR2 YNNKEL (reference sequence). CDR3 residues: CASSQGVGANQPQHF. The CDR3 region has the DNA TGTGCCAGCAGCCAAGGAGTGGGGGCAAATCAGCCCCAGCATTTT.

The gene calls are TRBV19 and TRBJ2-3; D is tentatively TRBD1 or TRBD2 (5 bases each). The CDR3 runs to 14 residues. Trimming took off 5 bases at V and 6 bases at J, with 15 bases between the two ends. The germline V gene encodes CDR1 LNHDA and CDR2 SQIVND (reference sequence). This CDR3 reads CASSLRDAGDTQYF. Here the CDR3 DNA reads TGTGCCAGTAGTTTACGGGACGCCGGCGATACGCAGTATTTT.

This clonotype turned up a few times. The V gene is TRBV6-2 or TRBV6-3, the J gene TRBJ2-1, with 8 bases matching TRBD2. Germline loops: CDR1 MNHEY, CDR2 SVGEGT. Trimming took 5 bases from V and 2 from J; bases not matched to a gene: 11. The CDR3 totals 17 residues. In nucleotides, the CDR3 is TGTGCCAGCAGTCGTACTCTAACTAGCGGAGCCTACAATGAGCAGTTCTTC. It is translated as CASSRTLTSGAYNEQFF.

This clonotype has a handful of counts. The chain couples TRBV28 to TRBJ2-1, with unresolved D. CDR3 size: 19 residues. The germline V gene encodes CDR1 MDHEN and CDR2 SYDVKM. The V and J ends lost 2 bases and 0 bases respectively, with 20 bases between them. The CDR3 coding sequence is TGTGCCAGCAGTTTACCCTCTACTTGGTACGTCAGCTCCTACAATGAGCAGTTCTTC. Its translation is CASSLPSTWYVSSYNEQFF.

This clonotype came up many times. V gene TRBV19 combines with J gene TRBJ2-1; 11 bases line up with TRBD2. Per germline, CDR1 LNHDA and CDR2 SQIVND (reference sequence). The CDR3 covers 16 residues. The V segment lost 5 bases and the J segment 4 bases; nucleotides outside the gene matches: 7. In nucleotides, the CDR3 is TGTGCCAGTAGTCCCAGGACTAGCGGGTCTTACAATGAGCAGTTCTTC. This sequence encodes CASSPRTSGSYNEQFF.

This clonotype was counted only a few times. The rearrangement joins TRBV10-2 to TRBJ2-1; D gene ambiguous. CDR1 is WSHSY and CDR2 is SAAADI in the germline V gene. Deletions cut 7 bases from V and 7 bases from J, with 5 bases between. This CDR3 contains 10 residues. DNA for the CDR3: TGCGCCAGCATACGGAATGAGCAGTTCTTC. The encoded protein is CASIRNEQFF.

V gene TRBV2 combines with J gene TRBJ2-1; 7 nucleotides agree with TRBD2. Germline-derived CDR1 and CDR2 are SNHLY and FYNNEI. The CDR3 sequence is 14 residues long. V was pared by 5 bases and J by 5 bases, with 6 bases of the junction left unmatched. The CDR3 sequence is CASSIGRPHNEQFF. CDR3 coding DNA: TGTGCCAGCAGTATCGGGAGGCCCCACAATGAGCAGTTCTTC.

This clonotype has just a few counts. A much larger clone differs from this one at a single base, so this may be a read error. The chain uses TRBV18 and TRBJ2-3; D gene uncertain. Per germline, CDR1 KGHSH and CDR2 LQKENI. This CDR3 has 15 residues. Trimming left V 3 bases short and J 4 bases short, with 14 bases between. CDR3 nucleotide sequence: TGTGCCAGCTCACCCGGGCCGAGGCTTTCAGATACGCAGTATTTT. Translating it yields CASSPGPRLSDTQYF.